The rows below give T cell receptor beta chains drawn from one sample of a study of T cells in Graves' hyperthyroidism and ophthalmopathy. TCRdb reprocessed the multiplex PCR reads with MiXCR, giving one entry per CDR3 protein. Of just under 750,000 distinct CDR3 sequences in the sample, about a third were seen once. Sample: blood. Receptors originate from a woman aged 40-49 years with Graves' hyperthyroidism. Both conserved end residues are trimmed from each CDR3. Some rows have no size entry. The others give once, few or many, or a class for an expanded clone.

TRBV7-2,11,NA,TRBJ2-7,ASSYRGGYEQY
TRBV19,13,many,TRBJ2-6,ASSTGPPYPNVLT
TRBV7-9,12,NA,TRBJ1-1,ASSLGVNTGKAF
TRBV19,10,once,TRBJ2-2,ASSISPWELF
TRBV10-3,12,many,TRBJ1-2,AISRDSANYGYT
TRBV19,12,many,TRBJ1-3,ASSTYTGGNTIY
TRBV4-3,14,few,TRBJ2-7,ASSQQYKGGPGEQY
TRBV29-1,11,many,TRBJ1-1,SGTRDLDTEAF
TRBV28,14,NA,TRBJ1-2,ASSTGTASTGGGYT
TRBV29-1,11,many,TRBJ2-7,SVRGAETYEQY
TRBV7-9,12,NA,TRBJ2-2,ASAQGANTGELF
TRBV6-4,12,few,TRBJ1-3,ASSEGPGGNTIY
TRBV6-2/TRBV6-3,13,NA,TRBJ2-5,ASRDDWTNQETQY
TRBV7-2,12,few,TRBJ1-2,ASRTQRDNYGYT
TRBV7-9,11,few,TRBJ1-6,ASSGGGLEPLH
TRBV28,12,many,TRBJ1-5,ASSPSSGNQPQH
TRBV6-6,13,NA,TRBJ1-2,ASSPQPSGNYGYT
TRBV7-2,13,few,TRBJ1-5,ASSLVQGGHQPQH
TRBV10-3,10,few,TRBJ2-7,ASSYGVYEQY
TRBV25-1,12,many,TRBJ1-6,ASNTDRDNSPLH
TRBV5-8,11,NA,TRBJ2-5,ASSSHTRETQY
TRBV6-5,14,NA,TRBJ1-2,ASIKLGGTGGYGYT
TRBV5-4,12,few,TRBJ1-1,ASSLSGLSTEAF
TRBV19,15,many,TRBJ1-5,ASSSSIGGGDNQPQH